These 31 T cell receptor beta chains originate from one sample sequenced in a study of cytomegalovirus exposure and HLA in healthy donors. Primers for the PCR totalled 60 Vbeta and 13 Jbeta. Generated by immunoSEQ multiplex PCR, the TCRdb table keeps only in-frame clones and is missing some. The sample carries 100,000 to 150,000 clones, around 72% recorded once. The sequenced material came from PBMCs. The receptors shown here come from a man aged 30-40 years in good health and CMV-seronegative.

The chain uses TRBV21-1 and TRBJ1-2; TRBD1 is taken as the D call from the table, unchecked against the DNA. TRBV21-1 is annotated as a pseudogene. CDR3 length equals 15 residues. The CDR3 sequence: CASSKALEGAEGYTF. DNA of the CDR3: TGTGCCAGCAGCAAAGCGCTCGAGGGGGCAGAGGGCTACACCTTC.

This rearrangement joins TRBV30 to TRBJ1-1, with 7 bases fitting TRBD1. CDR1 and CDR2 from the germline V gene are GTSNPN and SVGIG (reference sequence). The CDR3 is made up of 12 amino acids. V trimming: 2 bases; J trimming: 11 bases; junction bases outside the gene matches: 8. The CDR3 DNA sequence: TGTGCCTGGAGTCTTAACCAGGGGGTGGCTTTCTTT. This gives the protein CAWSLNQGVAFF. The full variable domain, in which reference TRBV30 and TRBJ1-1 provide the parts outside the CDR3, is SQTIHQWPATLVQPVGSPLSLECTVEGTSNPNLYWYRQAAGRGLQLLFYSVGIGQISSEVPQNLSASRPQDRQFILSSKKLLLSDSGFYLCAWSLNQGVAFFGQGTRLTVV.

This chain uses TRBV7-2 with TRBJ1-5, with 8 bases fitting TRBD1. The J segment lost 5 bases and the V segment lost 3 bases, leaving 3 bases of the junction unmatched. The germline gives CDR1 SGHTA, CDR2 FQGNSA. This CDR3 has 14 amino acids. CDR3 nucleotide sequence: TGTGCCAGCAGCTTCGGACAGGGACATCAGCCCCAGCATTTT. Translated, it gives CASSFGQGHQPQHF.

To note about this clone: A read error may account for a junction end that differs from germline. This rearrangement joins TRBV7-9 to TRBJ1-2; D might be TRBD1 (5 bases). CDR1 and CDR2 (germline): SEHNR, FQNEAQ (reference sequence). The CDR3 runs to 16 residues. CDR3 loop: CSSSLFRSTVNYGYTF. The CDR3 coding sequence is TGTTCCAGCAGCCTCTTTCGATCGACAGTTAACTATGGCTACACCTTC.

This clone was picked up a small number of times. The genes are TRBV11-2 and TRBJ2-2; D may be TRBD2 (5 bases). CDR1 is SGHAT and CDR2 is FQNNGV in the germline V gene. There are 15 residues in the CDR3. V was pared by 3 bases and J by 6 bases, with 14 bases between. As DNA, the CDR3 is TGTGCCAGCAGCTTCCCCAGCGGCGGCTCCGGGGAGCTGTTTTTT. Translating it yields CASSFPSGGSGELFF.

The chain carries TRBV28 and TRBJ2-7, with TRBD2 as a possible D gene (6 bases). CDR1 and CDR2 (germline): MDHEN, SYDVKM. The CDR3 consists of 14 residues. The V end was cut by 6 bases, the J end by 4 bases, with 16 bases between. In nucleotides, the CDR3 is TGTGCCAGCAGGGGGGGTGGGGGGTTGTACGAGCAGTACTTC. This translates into CASRGGGGLYEQYF.

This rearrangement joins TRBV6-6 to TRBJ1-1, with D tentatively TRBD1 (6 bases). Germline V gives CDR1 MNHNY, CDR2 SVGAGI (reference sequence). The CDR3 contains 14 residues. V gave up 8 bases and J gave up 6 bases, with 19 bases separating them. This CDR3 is CASGDRFSSSEAFF. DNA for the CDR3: TGTGCCAGCGGCGACAGGTTTAGCTCGTCTGAAGCTTTCTTT.

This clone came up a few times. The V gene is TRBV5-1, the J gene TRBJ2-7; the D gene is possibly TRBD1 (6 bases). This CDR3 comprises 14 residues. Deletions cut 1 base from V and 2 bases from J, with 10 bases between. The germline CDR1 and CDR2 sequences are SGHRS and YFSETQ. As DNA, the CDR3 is TGCGCCAGCAGCTTGAACAGGGTCACCTACGAGCAGTACTTC. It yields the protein CASSLNRVTYEQYF.

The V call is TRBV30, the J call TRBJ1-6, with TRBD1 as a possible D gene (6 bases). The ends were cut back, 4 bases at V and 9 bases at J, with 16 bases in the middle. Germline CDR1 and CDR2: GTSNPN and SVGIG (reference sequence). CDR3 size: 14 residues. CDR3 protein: CAWISRDNGSPLHF. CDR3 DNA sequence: TGTGCCTGGATTTCACGGGACAACGGTTCACCCCTCCACTTT.

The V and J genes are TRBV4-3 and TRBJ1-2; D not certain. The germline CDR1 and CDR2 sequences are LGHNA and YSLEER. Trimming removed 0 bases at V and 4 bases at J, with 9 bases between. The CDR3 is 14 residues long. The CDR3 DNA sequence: TGCGCCAGCAGCCAAGAGTGGTGGAGCTATGGCTACACCTTC. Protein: CASSQEWWSYGYTF.

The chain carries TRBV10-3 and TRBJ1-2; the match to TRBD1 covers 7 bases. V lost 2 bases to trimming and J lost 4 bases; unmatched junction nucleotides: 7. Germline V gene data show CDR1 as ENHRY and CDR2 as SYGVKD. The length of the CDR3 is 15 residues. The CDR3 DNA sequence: TGTGCCATCAGTGAGACAGGGGTCGGTGTCTATGGCTACACCTTC. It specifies CAISETGVGVYGYTF.

The CDR3 spells CASSSEVKDTQYF. CDR3 DNA: TGTGCCAGCAGCTCAGAGGTCAAAGATACGCAGTATTTT. V and J are TRBV7-6 and TRBJ2-3; D call uncertain. V was shortened by 4 bases and J by 5 bases, with 10 bases between the two germline ends. The germline gives CDR1 SGHVS, CDR2 FNYEAQ. CDR3 length equals 13 residues. Complete variable domain (other parts from reference TRBV7-6 and TRBJ2-3): GAGVSQSPRYKVTKRGQDVALRCDPISGHVSLYWYRQALGQGPEFLTYFNYEAQQDKSGLPNDRFSAERPEGSISTLTIQRTEQRDSAMYRCASSSEVKDTQYFGPGTRLTVL.

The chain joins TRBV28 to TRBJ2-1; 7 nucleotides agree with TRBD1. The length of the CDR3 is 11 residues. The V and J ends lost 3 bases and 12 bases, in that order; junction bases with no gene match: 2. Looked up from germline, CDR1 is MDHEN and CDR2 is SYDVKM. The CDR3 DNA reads TGTGCCAGCAGTTTCCACAGGGGGCAGTTCTTC. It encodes CASSFHRGQFF.

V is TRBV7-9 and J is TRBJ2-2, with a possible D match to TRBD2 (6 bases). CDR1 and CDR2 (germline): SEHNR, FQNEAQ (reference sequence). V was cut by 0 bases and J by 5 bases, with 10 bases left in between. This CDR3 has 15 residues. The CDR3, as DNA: TGTGCCAGCAGCTTAGCGCGGAGGGTAACCGGGGAGCTGTTTTTT. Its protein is CASSLARRVTGELFF.

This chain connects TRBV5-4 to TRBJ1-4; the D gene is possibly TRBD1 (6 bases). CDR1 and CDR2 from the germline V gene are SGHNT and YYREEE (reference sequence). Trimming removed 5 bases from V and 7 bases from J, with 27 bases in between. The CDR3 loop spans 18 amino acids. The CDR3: CASSTGTQLAGGIEKLFF. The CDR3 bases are TGTGCCAGCAGTACCGGGACACAACTGGCGGGGGGTATTGAAAAACTGTTTTTT.

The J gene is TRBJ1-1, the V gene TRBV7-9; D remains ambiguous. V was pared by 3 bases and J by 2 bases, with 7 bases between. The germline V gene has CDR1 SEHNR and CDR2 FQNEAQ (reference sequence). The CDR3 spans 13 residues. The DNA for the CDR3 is TGTGCCAGCAGCTTTTCTGTAAACACTGAAGCTTTCTTT. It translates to CASSFSVNTEAFF.

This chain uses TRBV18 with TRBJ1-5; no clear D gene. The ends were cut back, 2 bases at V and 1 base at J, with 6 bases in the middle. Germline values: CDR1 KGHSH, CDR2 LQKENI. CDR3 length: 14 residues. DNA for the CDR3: TGTGCCAGCTCACCAGAGCTGAGCAATCAGCCCCAGCATTTT. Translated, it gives CASSPELSNQPQHF.

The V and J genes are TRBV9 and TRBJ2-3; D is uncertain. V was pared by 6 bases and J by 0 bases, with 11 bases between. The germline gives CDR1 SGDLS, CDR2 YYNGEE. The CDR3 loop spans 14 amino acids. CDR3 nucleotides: TGTGCCAGCAACCCTATTGAGAGCACAGATACGCAGTATTTT. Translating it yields CASNPIESTDTQYF.

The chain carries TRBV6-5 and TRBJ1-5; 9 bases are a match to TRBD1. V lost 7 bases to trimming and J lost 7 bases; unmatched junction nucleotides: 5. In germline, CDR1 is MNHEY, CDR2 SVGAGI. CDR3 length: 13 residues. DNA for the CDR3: TGTGCCAGCAACAGGGGGCCCGGGCAGCCCCAGCATTTT. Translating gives CASNRGPGQPQHF.

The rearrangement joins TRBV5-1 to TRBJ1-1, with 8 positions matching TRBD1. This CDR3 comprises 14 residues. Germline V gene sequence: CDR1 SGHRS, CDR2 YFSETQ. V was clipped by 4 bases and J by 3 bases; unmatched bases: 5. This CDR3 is CASSMDRVYTEAFF. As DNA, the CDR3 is TGCGCCAGCAGCATGGACAGGGTTTACACTGAAGCTTTCTTT. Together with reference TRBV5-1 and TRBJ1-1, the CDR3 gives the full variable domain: KAGVTQTPRYLIKTRGQQVTLSCSPISGHRSVSWYQQTPGQGLQFLFEYFSETQRNKGNFPGRFSGRQFSNSRSEMNVSTLELGDSALYLCASSMDRVYTEAFFGQGTRLTVV.

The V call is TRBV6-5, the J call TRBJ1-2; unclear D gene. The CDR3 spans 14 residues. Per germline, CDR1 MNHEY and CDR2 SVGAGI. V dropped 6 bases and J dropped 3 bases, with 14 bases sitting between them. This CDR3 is CASSLGGADYGYTF. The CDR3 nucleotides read TGTGCCAGCAGCCTAGGTGGCGCCGACTATGGCTACACCTTC.

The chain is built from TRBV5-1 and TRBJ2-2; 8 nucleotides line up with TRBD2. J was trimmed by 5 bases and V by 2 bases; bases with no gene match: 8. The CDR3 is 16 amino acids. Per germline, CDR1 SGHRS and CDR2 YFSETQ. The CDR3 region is CASSFLAGSDTGELFF. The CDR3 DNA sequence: TGCGCCAGCAGCTTTTTAGCGGGGAGTGATACCGGGGAGCTGTTTTTT.

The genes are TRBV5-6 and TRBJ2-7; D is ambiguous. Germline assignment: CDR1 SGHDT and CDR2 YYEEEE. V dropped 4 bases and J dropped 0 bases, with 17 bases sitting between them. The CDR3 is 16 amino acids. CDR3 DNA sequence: TGTGCCAGCAGCCCCCTGTTACCGATAGACTCCTACGAGCAGTACTTC. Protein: CASSPLLPIDSYEQYF.

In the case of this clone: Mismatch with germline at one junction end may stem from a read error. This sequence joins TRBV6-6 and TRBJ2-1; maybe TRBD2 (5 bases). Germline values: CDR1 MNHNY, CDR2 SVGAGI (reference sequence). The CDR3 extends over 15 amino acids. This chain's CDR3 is CASSYSDPSCNEQFF. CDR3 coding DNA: TGTGCCAGCAGTTATAGCGATCCCTCCTGCAATGAGCAGTTCTTC.

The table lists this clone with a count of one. CDR3 sequence (DNA): TGTGCCAGCAAAACCGGGACAGGGCACGAGCAGTACTTC. Its protein product is CASKTGTGHEQYF. The chain has TRBV28 and TRBJ2-7; TRBD1 matches 9 bases. This CDR3 spans 13 amino acids. With 7 bases clipped from V and 5 bases from J, the junction kept 6 bases outside the gene matches. Germline CDR1 MDHEN, CDR2 SYDVKM.

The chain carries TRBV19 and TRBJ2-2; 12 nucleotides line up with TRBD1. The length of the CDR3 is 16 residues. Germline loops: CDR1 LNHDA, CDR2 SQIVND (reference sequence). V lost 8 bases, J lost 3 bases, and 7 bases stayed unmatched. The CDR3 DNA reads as TGTGCCAGTGAGGGACAGGGGGCTTCTCACACCGGGGAGCTGTTTTTT. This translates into CASEGQGASHTGELFF.

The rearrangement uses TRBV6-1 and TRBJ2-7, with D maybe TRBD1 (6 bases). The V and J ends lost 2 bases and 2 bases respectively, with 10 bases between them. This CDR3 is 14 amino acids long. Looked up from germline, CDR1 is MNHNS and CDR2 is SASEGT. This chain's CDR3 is CASSEWDTAYEQYF. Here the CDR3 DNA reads TGTGCCAGCAGTGAATGGGACACCGCCTACGAGCAGTACTTC.

The CDR3 here is CASSEARLAGGVGYF. Here the CDR3 DNA reads TGTGCCAGCAGTGAAGCGCGGCTAGCGGGCGGGGTGGGGTACTTC. This chain uses TRBV6-1 with TRBJ2-5; 8 positions agree with TRBD2. Germline lookup yields CDR1 MNHNS and CDR2 SASEGT. CDR3 length: 15 amino acids. With V trimmed by 0 bases and J by 13 bases, 13 bases remained unmatched.

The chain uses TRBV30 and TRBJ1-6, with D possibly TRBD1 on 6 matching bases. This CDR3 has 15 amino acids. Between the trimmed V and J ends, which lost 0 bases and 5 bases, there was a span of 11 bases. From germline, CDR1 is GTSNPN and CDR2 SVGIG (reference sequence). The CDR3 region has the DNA TGTGCCTGGAGTGTATCGGGACAAGATAATTCACCCCTCCACTTT. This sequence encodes CAWSVSGQDNSPLHF.

The DNA for the CDR3 is TGTGCCAGCAGTTACTCGGTCAAGCATACCTACGAGCAGTACTTC. This gives the protein CASSYSVKHTYEQYF. The V gene is TRBV6-5, the J gene TRBJ2-7; D remains ambiguous. Germline V gives CDR1 MNHEY, CDR2 SVGAGI. Trimming removed 0 bases from V and 2 bases from J, with 11 bases in between. The CDR3 totals 15 residues.

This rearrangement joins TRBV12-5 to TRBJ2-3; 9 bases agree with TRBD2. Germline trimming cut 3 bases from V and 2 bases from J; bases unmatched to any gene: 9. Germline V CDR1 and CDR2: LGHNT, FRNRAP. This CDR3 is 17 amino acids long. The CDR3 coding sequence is TGTGCTAGTGGTTTAGCCGCGGGGGGGCTCAACACAGATACGCAGTATTTT. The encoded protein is CASGLAAGGLNTDTQYF.